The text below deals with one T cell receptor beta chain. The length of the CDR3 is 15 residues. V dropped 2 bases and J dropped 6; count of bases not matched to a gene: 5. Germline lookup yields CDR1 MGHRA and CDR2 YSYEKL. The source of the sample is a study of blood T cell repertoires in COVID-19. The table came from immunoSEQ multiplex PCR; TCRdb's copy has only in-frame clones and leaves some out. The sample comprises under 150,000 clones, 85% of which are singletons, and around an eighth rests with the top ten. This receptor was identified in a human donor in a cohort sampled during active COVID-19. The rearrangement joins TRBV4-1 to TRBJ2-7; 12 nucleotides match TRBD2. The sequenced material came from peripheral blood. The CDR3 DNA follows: TGCGCCAGCAGCCAAACTAGCGGGGGGCCTCGCGAGCAGTACTTC. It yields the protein CASSQTSGGPREQYF.